The clone carrying this T cell receptor (beta chain) was counted at least ten times. Its target is not known. The entry originates in a study of T cell repertoires in cytomegalovirus infection. The overall study: Indications came from public TCR beta signatures; they pointed to CMV infection and to a matching HLA type. Broader study findings: CMV-specific TCR beta clonotypes restricted by HLA-C were the ones dominating the ex vivo response.

The V gene lost 5 bases and the J gene lost 7 bases, with 15 bases spanning the gap. The CDR3 totals 14 residues. Germline V CDR1 and CDR2: SGHTA, FQGNSA. TCRdb reanalysed the reads using MiXCR and keeps one entry per CDR3 protein. This sample carries 100,000 to 150,000 distinct CDR3 sequences, roughly a quarter of them seen once, and the ten largest clones take 34%. Sequenced sample: PBMCs, sequenced either directly or after in vitro stimulation (not recorded which). This receptor was taken from a human donor in good health (CMV status not recorded). Some clones in this sample may be carry-over from other donors' samples. V is TRBV7-2 and J is TRBJ1-5; tentative D call: TRBD1 (5 bases). Written as DNA, the CDR3 is TGTGCCAGCAGCCGCCGAGGAGGGGAACAGCCCCAGCATTTT. Protein product: CASSRRGGEQPQHF.